The clone carrying this T cell receptor beta chain was seen more than once but under ten times. What it binds is not known. A multiplex PCR was run with 60 Vbeta primers and 13 Jbeta primers. Profiling relied on immunoSEQ multiplex PCR, and the TCRdb table lists in-frame clones only, not all of them. This table holds about 95,000 clones, approximately 81% found once. Germline-derived CDR1 and CDR2 are MNHEY and SMNVEV (reference sequence). V shed 6 bases, J shed 11 bases, and the junction held 8 bases outside the gene matches. The CDR3 contains 14 residues. The data were obtained in a study of cytomegalovirus exposure and HLA in healthy donors. Study observations and caveats: In vitro experiments confirmed that three CMV-associated chains were specific for CMV antigens. Some public TCRs appeared in many individuals, while most sequences were rare.

This chain joins TRBV27 and TRBJ1-6, with TRBD1 identical over 9 bases. This TCR was sampled from a woman in her thirties or forties in good health and CMV-seropositive. Source material: PBMCs. CDR3 region: CASRSGQGVTPLHF. CDR3 sequence (DNA): TGTGCCAGCAGGTCGGGACAGGGTGTTACACCCCTCCACTTT.